A selection of T cell receptor beta chains follows, all from one sample in a study of blood T cell repertoires in COVID-19. Measured with immunoSEQ multiplex PCR; TCRdb has only the in-frame clones, and not every one. The repertoire holds over 100,000 clones, with roughly 85% as singletons. The sample taken for sequencing was peripheral blood. These TCRs come from a man aged 35 to 55 with acute or convalescent COVID-19. Each CDR3 is given with its conserved first and last residue. The D gene is left open where the match is weak. Not all rows give a size; the values are once, few, many and, for expanded clones, a class.

j_gene,d_gene,abundance,v_gene,CDR3nt,CDR3aa
TRBJ2-7,TRBD1,-,TRBV7-2,TGTGCCAGCAGCATCCGGGACAGCTCCTACGAGCAGTACTTC,CASSIRDSSYEQYF
TRBJ2-3,TRBD2,-,TRBV27,TGTGCCAGCCGTAGTAGCGGGAGGGCCAAAGATACGCAGTATTTT,CASRSSGRAKDTQYF
TRBJ2-6,TRBD2,once,TRBV7-2,TGTGCCAGCAGCCGGGGGGTCTCTGGGGCCAACGTCCTGACTTTC,CASSRGVSGANVLTF
TRBJ2-5,TRBD1,-,TRBV5-6,TGTGCCAGCAGCCAGGACAGGGTAGAGACCCAGTACTTC,CASSQDRVETQYF
TRBJ1-5,-,few,TRBV3-1/TRBV3-2,TGTGCCAGCAGCCAAGGCGGTCAAAGGCAGCCCCAGCATTTT,CASSQGGQRQPQHF
TRBJ2-2,-,-,TRBV29-1,TGCAGCGTTGCGCTAGCGTCCGGGGAGCTGTTTTTT,CSVALASGELFF
TRBJ1-3,TRBD1,-,TRBV2,TGTGCCAGCACCAGAGACAGGGGCTCTGGAAACACCATATATTTT,CASTRDRGSGNTIYF
TRBJ1-5,TRBD1,-,TRBV19,TGTGCCAGTAGTATCATGGCAGGGGGAGGCTGGCAGCCCCAGCATTTT,CASSIMAGGGWQPQHF
TRBJ1-5,-,-,TRBV10-3,TGTGCCATCAGTGAGTCCGGCAGGGGTAGCAATCAGCCCCAGCATTTT,CAISESGRGSNQPQHF
TRBJ1-3,TRBD1,-,TRBV9,TGTGCCAGCAGCGTAACTCCCACTGACAGGGTCGGAAACACCATATATTTT,CASSVTPTDRVGNTIYF
TRBJ1-3,-,-,TRBV30,TGTGCCTGGAGTCACACCGTGGGAAACACCATATATTTT,CAWSHTVGNTIYF
TRBJ1-4,-,-,TRBV3-1/TRBV3-2,TGTGCCAGCAGCCAACAACAGGGTATAAGTGAAAAACTGTTTTTT,CASSQQQGISEKLFF
TRBJ2-2,TRBD2,-,TRBV5-1,TGCGCCAGCAGAATGGGACTAGCGGGAGTGCTGAACACCGGGGAGCTGTTTTTT,CASRMGLAGVLNTGELFF
TRBJ1-1,TRBD1,-,TRBV25-1,TGTGCCAGCAGTGAAGCAGGGGGCGTTAGCACTGAAGCTTTCTTT,CASSEAGGVSTEAFF
TRBJ2-2,TRBD2,-,TRBV4-2,TGTGCCAGCAGCCAAGATTGGGCGGGGGTAGCGGCCGGGGAGCTGTTTTTT,CASSQDWAGVAAGELFF
TRBJ2-1,TRBD2,-,TRBV7-3,TGTGCCAGCAGCTCCACCCCCCGGGCGGGGGGTGGCAATGAGCAGTTCTTC,CASSSTPRAGGGNEQFF
TRBJ1-1,TRBD1,-,TRBV12-3/TRBV12-4,TGTGCCAGCAGTTTAGGGAGACAGGGGGAAGCTTTCTTT,CASSLGRQGEAFF
TRBJ2-5,TRBD1,-,TRBV19,TGTGCCAGTAGTAGGGGACAGGGTTTCATGGAGACCCAGTACTTC,CASSRGQGFMETQYF
TRBJ2-5,-,once,TRBV10-3,TGTGCCACCAAGGAGGAGTACCAAGAGACCCAGTACTTC,CATKEEYQETQYF
TRBJ2-6,-,-,TRBV29-1,TGCAGCGTTATGTACTCTGGGGCCAACGTCCTGACTTTC,CSVMYSGANVLTF
TRBJ1-1,-,-,TRBV6-5,TGTGCCAGCAGGCCGCCCGGACAGTACACTGAAGCTTTCTTT,CASRPPGQYTEAFF
TRBJ2-4,TRBD2,-,TRBV4-1,TGCGCCAGCAGCCGAGAGACTAGCGGACTAGCGGCCGAAGTTCTAGCCAAAAACATTCAGTACTTC,CASSRETSGLAAEVLAKNIQYF
TRBJ2-1,TRBD2,-,TRBV7-9,TGTGCCAGCAGCTCAAGACTAGCGGTCTCCTACAATGAGCAGTTCTTC,CASSSRLAVSYNEQFF
TRBJ2-3,TRBD2,-,TRBV5-4,TGTGCCAGCAGCCTCCGGGACTACACAGATACGCAGTATTTT,CASSLRDYTDTQYF
TRBJ2-1,-,-,TRBV21-1,TGTGCCAGCAGCAAACCTTGGCACGGGAGGAGGTCCTACAATGAGCAGTTCTTC,CASSKPWHGRRSYNEQFF